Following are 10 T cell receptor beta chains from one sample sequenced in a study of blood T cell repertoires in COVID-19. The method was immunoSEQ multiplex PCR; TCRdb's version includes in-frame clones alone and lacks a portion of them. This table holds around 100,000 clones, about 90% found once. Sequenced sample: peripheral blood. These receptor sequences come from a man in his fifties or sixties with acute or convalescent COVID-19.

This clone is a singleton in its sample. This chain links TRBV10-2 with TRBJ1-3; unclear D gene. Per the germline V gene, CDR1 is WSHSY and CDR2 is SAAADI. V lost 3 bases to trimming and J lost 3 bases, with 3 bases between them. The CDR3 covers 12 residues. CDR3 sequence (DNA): TGCGCCAGCAGTGACCTTGGAAACACCATATATTTT. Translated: CASSDLGNTIYF.

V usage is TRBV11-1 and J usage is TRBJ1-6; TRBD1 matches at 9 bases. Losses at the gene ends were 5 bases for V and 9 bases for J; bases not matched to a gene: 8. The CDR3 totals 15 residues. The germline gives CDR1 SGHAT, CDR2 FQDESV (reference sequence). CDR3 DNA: TGTGCCAGCAGCCCCAGACAGGGGGGCGGTTCACCCCTCCACTTT. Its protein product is CASSPRQGGGSPLHF.

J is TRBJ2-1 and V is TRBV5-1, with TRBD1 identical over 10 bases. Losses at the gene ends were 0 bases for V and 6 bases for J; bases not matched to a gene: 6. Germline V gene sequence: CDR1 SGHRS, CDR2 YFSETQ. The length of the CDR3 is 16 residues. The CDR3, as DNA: TGCGCCAGCAGCTTGGGTGGGACAGGGGCACGCAATGAGCAGTTCTTC. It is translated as CASSLGGTGARNEQFF.

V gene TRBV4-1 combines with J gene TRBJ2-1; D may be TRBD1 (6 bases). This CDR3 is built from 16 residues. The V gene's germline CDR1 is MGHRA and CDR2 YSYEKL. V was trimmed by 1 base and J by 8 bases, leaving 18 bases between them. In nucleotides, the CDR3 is TGCGCCAGCAGCCAAGGTGTCGCAGGGGCATTACATGAGCAGTTCTTC. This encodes CASSQGVAGALHEQFF.

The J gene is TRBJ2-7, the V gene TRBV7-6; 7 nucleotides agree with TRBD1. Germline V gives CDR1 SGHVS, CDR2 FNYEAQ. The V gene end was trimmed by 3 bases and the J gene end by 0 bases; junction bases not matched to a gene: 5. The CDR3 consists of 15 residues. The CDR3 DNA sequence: TGTGCCAGCAGCTTCCGGGACAGCAGCTCCTACGAGCAGTACTTC. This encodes CASSFRDSSSYEQYF.

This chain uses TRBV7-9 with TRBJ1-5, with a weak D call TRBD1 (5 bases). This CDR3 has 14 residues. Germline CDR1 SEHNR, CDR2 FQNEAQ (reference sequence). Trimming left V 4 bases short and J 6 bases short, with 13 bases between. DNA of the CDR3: TGTGCCAGCAGCTCCGGGGGAGAGGGTCAGCCCCAGCATTTT. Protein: CASSSGGEGQPQHF.

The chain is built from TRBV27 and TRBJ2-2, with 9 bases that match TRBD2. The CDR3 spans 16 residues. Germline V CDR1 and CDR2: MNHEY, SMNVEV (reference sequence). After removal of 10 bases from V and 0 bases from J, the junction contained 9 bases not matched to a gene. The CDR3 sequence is CATNSGGLANTGELFF. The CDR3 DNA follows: TGTGCCACCAATAGCGGGGGACTCGCGAACACCGGGGAGCTGTTTTTT.

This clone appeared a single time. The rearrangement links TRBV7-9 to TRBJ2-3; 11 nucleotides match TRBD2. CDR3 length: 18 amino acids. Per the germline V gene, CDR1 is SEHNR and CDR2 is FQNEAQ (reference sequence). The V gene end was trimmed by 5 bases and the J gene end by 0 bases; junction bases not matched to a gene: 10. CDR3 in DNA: TGTGCCAGCAGCCCCGGTGGTAGCGGGGGGGGGAGCACAGATACGCAGTATTTT. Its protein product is CASSPGGSGGGSTDTQYF.

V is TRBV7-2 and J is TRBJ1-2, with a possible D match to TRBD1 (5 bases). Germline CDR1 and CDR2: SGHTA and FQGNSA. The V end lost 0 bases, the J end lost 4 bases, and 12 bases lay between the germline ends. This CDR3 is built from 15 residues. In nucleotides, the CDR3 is TGTGCCAGCAGCTTAGCTCCGGGACTCCCCTATGGCTACACCTTC. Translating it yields CASSLAPGLPYGYTF.

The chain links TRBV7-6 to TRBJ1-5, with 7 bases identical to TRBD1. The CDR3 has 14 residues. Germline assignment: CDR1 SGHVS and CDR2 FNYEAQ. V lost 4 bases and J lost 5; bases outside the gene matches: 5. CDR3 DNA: TGTGCCAGCAGCTACGGGACAGCCGATCAGCCCCAGCATTTT. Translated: CASSYGTADQPQHF. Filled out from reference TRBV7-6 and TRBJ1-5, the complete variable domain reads GAGVSQSPRYKVTKRGQDVALRCDPISGHVSLYWYRQALGQGPEFLTYFNYEAQQDKSGLPNDRFSAERPEGSISTLTIQRTEQRDSAMYRCASSYGTADQPQHFGDGTRLSIL.